This entry is about one T cell receptor beta chain. The antigen it recognizes is unknown. Nothing much larger sits one base from this clone, and base qualities are not available. The sample is drawn from a study of CD8 T cells in Susac syndrome (dated by TCRdb to about 2019). As for the study more broadly: The study used repertoire sequencing to test whether antigen drove CD8+ T cell activation and differentiation in Susac syndrome. The clonality of the CD8+ T cell repertoire was compared across approximately eleven healthy donors, some 14 Susac syndrome patients and under 19 multiple sclerosis patients.

What the study reported, not specific to this receptor: The study acknowledged that relatively few individuals were included in the TCR sequencing and HLA analysis.

In the germline V gene, CDR1 corresponds to SQVTM and CDR2 to ANQGSEA. The CDR3 starts with the cysteine, ends with the phenylalanine, and has 13 residues. This entry keeps only the CDR3 DNA: 39 bases, framed from base 1. V is trimmed back by 4 bases and J by 5 bases, and the junction contains 3 bases that no gene match accounts for. RNA was extracted using the RNeasy kit, and about 0.5 to 1 ug of the RNA was reverse transcribed with random hexamers. The immunoSEQ multiplex PCR assay, which covers 54 Vbeta and 13 Jbeta segments, was used to amplify TCR beta CDR3 regions. To correct PCR amplification bias, a synthetic template baseline was used for both primer optimization and computational correction. On the study's bioinformatics: Reads were annotated to V, D and J genes according to IMGT and were analyzed with immunoSEQ Analyzer, with only productive sequences retained. Clonality was computed as one minus Shannon entropy normalized by log2 of the number of productive unique sequences. Public and private clones were assessed among the 100 most prevalent clones of each patient and control. Clones were defined as Susac-specific if absent from the healthy and MS cohorts, from around 1,100 published viral clones and from other ImmuneACCESS disease sequences. The public sequencing data were trimmed at Q25 with fastp and processed into clonotypes with MiXCR by TCRdb, which kept only in-frame beta chains. Every entry covers one CDR3 protein and lists the most common genes and DNA from its rows. TCRdb assigned the V and J calls; the authors' analysis was not used. In all, the sample holds hundreds of thousands of distinct CDR3 sequences, and about 85% of those were seen once. The leading ten clones occupy approximately 0.11% of the sample.

Peripheral blood CD8+ and CD4+ T cells from healthy donors, Susac syndrome patients and multiple sclerosis patients were profiled using high-throughput TCR beta sequencing. Treatment-naive patients with stable or active relapsing-remitting disease fulfilling revised McDonald criteria were used as multiple sclerosis controls. Bulk CD8+ and CD4+ T cells were purified by magnetic negative isolation, whereas CD8+ TEMRA cells were enriched by FACS. Blood was collected in EDTA tubes and processed within 24 hours, with PBMCs isolated through density gradient centrifugation. PBMCs destined for TCR sequencing were cryopreserved in liquid nitrogen and later thawed in a 37 °C water bath. Purity of sorted or isolated CD4+, CD8+ and CD8+ TEMRA cells was at least 90%.

This chain is built from TRBV29-1 and TRBJ2-5; TRBD2 lines up with 11 middle nucleotides. The clonotype was recovered from a human donor with multiple sclerosis. The sequenced sample was CD8+ T cells from PBMCs. The nucleotide sequence is TGCAGCGTTGTAGCGGGAGGGCCCGAGACCCAGTACTTC. Its translation reads: CSVVAGGPETQYF. With all but the CDR3 taken from the reference TRBV29-1 and TRBJ2-5 genes, the full variable domain is: SAVISQKPSRDICQRGTSLTIQCQVDSQVTMMFWYRQQPGQSLTLIATANQGSEATYESGFVIDKFPISRPNLTFSTLTVSNMSPEDSSIYLCSVVAGGPETQYFGPGTRLLVL.